The sequence of this T cell receptor (beta chain) was determined in a study of early T cells in non-severe SARS-CoV-2 infection (dated by TCRdb to the early 2020s). For the wider study: Because TCR sequencing relied on bulk RNA taken from unsorted whole blood, pairing of alpha and beta chains was not possible. Beyond this particular receptor, the publication reports: VDJdb matching was skewed toward anti-spike CD8 responses and likely underestimated virus-specific expansions, missing private and CD4 specificities.

Library method: 5' RACE. The sequencer listed for this sample is NextSeq 500. In the TCR library protocol, unique molecular identifiers were attached to individual cDNA molecules to correct for PCR bias and sequencing error. Both TCR alpha and beta chains were sequenced, and tight co-correlation was observed between alpha and beta sequence abundances in each sample. Turning to the authors' computational methods: Decombinator V4 was used to perform V gene, J gene and CDR3 annotation of TCR sequences. Expanded TCRs were defined as changing significantly between any two time points under a Poisson model with p below 0.0001. TCR abundances were normalised to the total number of TCRs sequenced in each sample and reported as counts per million. TRAV1-2 paired with TRAJ12, TRAJ20 or TRAJ33 defined MAIT TCRs, while TRAV10 paired with TRAJ18 defined iNKT TCRs. A search of VDJdb, accessed on 1 November 2021, was run for TCRs annotated to CMV, EBV and SARS-CoV-2, with TCRs annotated for multiple antigens excluded. The raw public data were reprocessed by TCRdb itself: fastp quality trimming at Q25, MiXCR clonotype calling, in-frame beta chains only. Every entry covers one CDR3 protein and lists the most common genes and DNA from its rows. The V and J calls follow TCRdb's processing rather than the paper's. In this sample the table shows about 71,000 distinct CDR3 sequences, roughly 15% of which occur a single time. The leading ten clones occupy around 3.7% of the sample.

V is cut by 4 bases and J by 7 bases, and the space between the germline ends is 11 bases. From a lookup of the germline V gene (reference sequence), CDR1 and CDR2 are LNHNV and YYDKDF. Including the terminal cysteine and phenylalanine, the CDR3 comprises 13 residues. Of the read, only the CDR3 DNA is kept; its 39 bases are in frame from base 1. A case-control design nested within a healthcare worker cohort in London, UK, was used, with weekly nasopharyngeal swab PCR tests and blood sampling performed. Healthcare workers were enrolled in the week of the UK lockdown, from 23 to 31 March 2020, and were followed every week for up to roughly 16 weeks. At least ten counts were recorded for this clonotype. It has no known antigen specificity. Base quality data are lacking; no much larger clone is found one base away.

Sequences were derived from whole blood, sampled at baseline. The rearranged chain carries TRBV15 and TRBJ2-1; a tentative D call is TRBD2 (7 bases match). The clonotype originates from an adult who was a healthcare worker with PCR-confirmed SARS-CoV-2 infection or an uninfected control (not recorded which). The DNA sequence is given as TGTGCCACCAGCATCGGGGGGCTAAATGAGCAGTTCTTC. It is translated as CATSIGGLNEQFF.